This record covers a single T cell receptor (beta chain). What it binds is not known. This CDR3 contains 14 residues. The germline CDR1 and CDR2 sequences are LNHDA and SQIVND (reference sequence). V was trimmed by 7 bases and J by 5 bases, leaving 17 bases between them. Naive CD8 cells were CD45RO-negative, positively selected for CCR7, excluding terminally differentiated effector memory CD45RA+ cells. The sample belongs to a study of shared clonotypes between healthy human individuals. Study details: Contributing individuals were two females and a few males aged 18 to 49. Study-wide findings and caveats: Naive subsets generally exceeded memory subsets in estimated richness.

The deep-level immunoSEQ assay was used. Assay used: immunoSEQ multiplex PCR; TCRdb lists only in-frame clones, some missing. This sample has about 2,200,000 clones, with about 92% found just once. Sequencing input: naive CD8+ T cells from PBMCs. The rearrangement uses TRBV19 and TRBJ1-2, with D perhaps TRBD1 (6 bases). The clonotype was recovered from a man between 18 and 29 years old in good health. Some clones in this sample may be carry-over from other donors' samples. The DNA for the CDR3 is TGTGCCAGTATCCAGAACGCAGGGGCTTATGGCTACACCTTC. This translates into CASIQNAGAYGYTF.